The 8 T cell receptor beta chains listed next were all sequenced from one sample in a study of T cell repertoires in cytomegalovirus infection. TCRdb fed the reads into MiXCR, producing one record per CDR3 protein. The data hold fewer than 1,000,000 distinct CDR3 sequences, with about a third observed a single time. Which antigens these TCRs recognize remains unknown. The sequences come from cultured CD8+ T cells from PBMCs, collected from culture after CMV antigen stimulation. These receptors all stem from a human donor in good health (CMV status not recorded). Some clones in this sample may be carry-over from other donors' samples.

The V call is TRBV4-1, the J call TRBJ1-1; perhaps TRBD1 as D (5 bases). The CDR3 has 15 residues. V was cut by 1 base and J by 5 bases, with 14 bases left in between. Per germline, CDR1 MGHRA and CDR2 YSYEKL. The CDR3 region is CASSQVQGAATEAFF. CDR3 nucleotides: TGCGCCAGCAGCCAAGTTCAGGGAGCGGCGACTGAAGCTTTCTTT.

V is TRBV10-3 and J is TRBJ1-2; possibly TRBD1 for D (5 bases). Trimming pared 3 bases from V and 4 bases from J, leaving 15 bases between. CDR1 ENHRY and CDR2 SYGVKD come from the germline V gene. The CDR3 totals 15 residues. As DNA, the CDR3 is TGTGCCATCAGTGATCATCCAGGGCCCGTCTATGGCTACACCTTC. It is translated as CAISDHPGPVYGYTF.

This clonotype was seen a few times. This chain connects TRBV7-2 to TRBJ1-2; the D is unclear. Germline-derived CDR1 and CDR2 are SGHTA and FQGNSA. This CDR3 region has 16 residues. The V and J ends lost 2 bases and 3 bases respectively, with 16 bases between them. The CDR3 sequence is CASSLSPLGAYYGYTF. In DNA, the CDR3 is TGTGCCAGCAGCTTATCCCCATTGGGAGCTTACTATGGCTACACCTTC. The variable domain in full, with the rest retrieved from reference TRBV7-2 and TRBJ1-2, is GAGVSQSPSNKVTEKGKDVELRCDPISGHTALYWYRQSLGQGLEFLIYFQGNSAPDKSGLPSDRFSAERTGGSVSTLTIQRTQQEDSAVYLCASSLSPLGAYYGYTFGSGTRLTVV.

This rearrangement joins TRBV6-5 to TRBJ1-1; 9 bases map to TRBD1. This CDR3 has 15 residues. The germline gives CDR1 MNHEY, CDR2 SVGAGI. V lost 2 bases to trimming and J lost 5 bases; unmatched junction nucleotides: 6. CDR3 DNA: TGTGCCAGCAGTTACGGTACAGGGGGCTTAACTGAAGCTTTCTTT. Translating it yields CASSYGTGGLTEAFF.

V gene TRBV5-6 combines with J gene TRBJ2-7, with unresolved D. V was pared by 2 bases and J by 5 bases, with 14 bases between. Germline loops: CDR1 SGHDT, CDR2 YYEEEE. CDR3 length equals 14 residues. The CDR3 bases are TGTGCCAGCAGCTTTGGCAGGCCATCTGACGAGCAGTACTTC. This translates into CASSFGRPSDEQYF.

The chain links TRBV7-9 to TRBJ2-7; 11 bases are shared with TRBD2. CDR1 is SEHNR and CDR2 is FQNEAQ in the germline V gene (reference sequence). With 4 bases clipped from V and 7 bases from J, the junction kept 6 bases outside the gene matches. The CDR3 spans 14 residues. CDR3 sequence reads: CASSSTSGVGEQYV. The CDR3 nucleotides are TGTGCCAGCAGCTCGACTAGCGGGGTCGGGGAGCAGTACGTC.

This clonotype came up many times. The V and J genes are TRBV2 and TRBJ1-1; tentative D call: TRBD1 (6 bases). CDR3 length: 15 amino acids. The V gene's germline CDR1 is SNHLY and CDR2 FYNNEI. V lost 8 bases, J lost 1 base, and 17 bases lay in between. CDR3: CASPILRGGNTEAFF. CDR3 coding DNA: TGTGCCAGCCCCATTTTGAGAGGGGGGAACACTGAAGCTTTCTTT.

This clonotype came up many times. The V and J genes are TRBV5-4 and TRBJ2-7, with D possibly TRBD1 on 6 matching bases. Germline V gene sequence: CDR1 SGHNT, CDR2 YYREEE (reference sequence). The CDR3 is 15 amino acids. The V end lost 3 bases, the J end lost 4 bases, and 17 bases lay between the germline ends. Here the CDR3 reads CASSWGRGALYEQYF. Here the CDR3 DNA reads TGTGCCAGCAGCTGGGGGCGCGGAGCTCTTTACGAGCAGTACTTC.